The 5 T cell receptor beta chains below all came from one sample that was sequenced in a study of T-cell reconstitution after alpha-beta-depleted transplantation in children. As it was prepared, the TCRbeta library received unique molecular identifiers. MiXCR, applied by TCRdb to the PCR reads, yields one record per CDR3 protein. The sample shows 110,000 or so distinct CDR3 sequences, approximately 6% of them seen only once. Sequences were derived from PBMCs, mostly from graft donor cells, sampled 360 days after TCRalphabeta/CD19-depleted stem cell transplant. The receptors were sampled from a male patient under 10 years old who had a stem cell transplant for acute lymphoblastic leukemia, so the T cells may come from the graft donor.

The gene calls are TRBV6-4 and TRBJ1-1, with D perhaps matching TRBD1 (5 bases). Trimming cost V 7 bases and J 0 bases, with 21 bases left between them. Germline V gene lookup returns CDR1 MRHNA and CDR2 SNTAGT. The CDR3 totals 17 residues. The CDR3, as DNA: TGTGCCAGCACTGCCCGGCCAGGGTCTTTCATGAACACTGAAGCTTTCTTT. This translates into CASTARPGSFMNTEAFF.

This clonotype has a count of ten or more. This rearrangement joins TRBV27 to TRBJ2-1; D unresolved. This CDR3 has 13 amino acids. The V gene's germline CDR1 is MNHEY and CDR2 SMNVEV (reference sequence). V was cut by 4 bases and J by 5 bases, with 9 bases left in between. The CDR3 spells CASSSGAHNEQFF. CDR3 DNA sequence: TGTGCCAGCAGTTCCGGCGCTCACAATGAGCAGTTCTTC.

This clonotype was observed many times. The chain joins TRBV29-1 to TRBJ2-7; D is tentatively TRBD1 or TRBD2 (5 bases each). The V gene lost 0 bases and the J gene lost 6 bases, with 9 bases spanning the gap. CDR1 is SQVTM and CDR2 is ANQGSEA in the germline V gene. This CDR3 comprises 12 residues. The CDR3 here is CSVEERGAEQYF. The DNA of the CDR3 is TGCAGCGTTGAAGAAAGAGGGGCCGAGCAGTACTTC.

This clonotype occurred many times. V usage is TRBV7-9 and J usage is TRBJ1-1; no clear D. CDR1 is SEHNR, CDR2 FQNEAQ, per germline (reference sequence). Trimming took 1 base from V and 8 from J, leaving 14 bases between them. The CDR3 contains 14 residues. CDR3 sequence: CASSLGRGYYEAFF. The CDR3 DNA reads TGTGCCAGCAGCTTAGGCCGGGGATATTACGAAGCTTTCTTT.

CDR3 in amino acids: CASRQGFNYGYTF. The CDR3 nucleotides are TGTGCCAGCCGACAGGGGTTTAACTATGGCTACACCTTC. The chain recombines TRBV25-1 with TRBJ1-2; the match to TRBD1 covers 8 bases. CDR1 is MGHDK and CDR2 is SYGVNS in the germline V gene. The ends lost 8 bases at V and 1 base at J; junction bases unmatched: 3. The CDR3 loop spans 13 amino acids.